The next 17 T cell receptor beta chains were all read from a single sample in a study of blood T cell repertoires in COVID-19. Generated by immunoSEQ multiplex PCR, the TCRdb table keeps only in-frame clones and is missing some. The data contain under 350,000 clones, 70% to 90% of them singletons. Source material: peripheral blood. These receptors originate from a young man with active or convalescent COVID-19.

The CDR3 reads CATSRDAGLFLEAFF. The CDR3, as DNA: TGTGCCACCAGCAGAGATGCAGGGTTATTCCTTGAAGCTTTCTTT. The V call is TRBV15, the J call TRBJ1-1; weak D call: TRBD1 (5 bases). Trimming took off 0 bases at V and 7 bases at J, with 15 bases between the two ends. CDR1 is LNHNV, CDR2 YYDKDF, per germline (reference sequence). The CDR3 consists of 15 residues.

This sequence joins TRBV29-1 and TRBJ1-6; a possible D gene is TRBD1 (5 bases). The CDR3 totals 13 residues. Deletions cut 4 bases from V and 10 bases from J, with 14 bases between. Germline assignment: CDR1 SQVTM and CDR2 ANQGSEA. The CDR3 region has the DNA TGCAGCGTTGGGCAGGGACTAAACTCACCCCTCCACTTT. Residues: CSVGQGLNSPLHF. Full variable domain (remainder filled in from reference TRBV29-1 and TRBJ1-6): SAVISQKPSRDICQRGTSLTIQCQVDSQVTMMFWYRQQPGQSLTLIATANQGSEATYESGFVIDKFPISRPNLTFSTLTVSNMSPEDSSIYLCSVGQGLNSPLHFGNGTRLTVT.

The rearrangement uses TRBV5-4 and TRBJ2-2, with D possibly TRBD2 on 5 matching bases. The CDR3 has 13 amino acids. Germline CDR1 SGHNT, CDR2 YYREEE (reference sequence). The chain's CDR3 is CASSDSSPGELFF. The DNA of the CDR3 is TGTGCTTCTTCGGACTCATCTCCCGGGGAGCTGTTTTTT.

This sequence joins TRBV28 and TRBJ1-5; D may be TRBD1 (5 bases). Trimming removed 6 bases at V and 0 bases at J, with 21 bases between. The CDR3 length is 18 residues. Germline values: CDR1 MDHEN, CDR2 SYDVKM. CDR3: CASSPYGSLGDSNQPQHF. Here the CDR3 DNA reads TGTGCCAGCAGCCCCTACGGCTCCCTAGGGGATAGCAATCAGCCCCAGCATTTT.

V usage is TRBV12-3 or TRBV12-4 and J usage is TRBJ1-4; D unresolved. CDR3 length: 12 residues. V shed 6 bases and J shed 7 bases, with 9 bases lying between them. The CDR3 region has the DNA TGTGCCAGCAGCTCCCGGTCTGAAAAACTGTTTTTT. Translating it yields CASSSRSEKLFF.

V gene TRBV19 combines with J gene TRBJ2-5; 11 bases align to TRBD1. Germline values: CDR1 LNHDA, CDR2 SQIVND (reference sequence). V shed 6 bases and J 5 bases; nucleotides not matched to a gene: 5. The CDR3 has 14 residues. Written as DNA, the CDR3 is TGTGCCAGTAGCCGGGACAGGGGGTTGGAGACCCAGTACTTC. Protein product: CASSRDRGLETQYF.

The V call is TRBV28, the J call TRBJ1-6; 7 nucleotides line up with TRBD1. CDR3 length: 15 amino acids. Trimming took 4 bases from V and 3 from J; bases not matched to a gene: 3. Per the germline V gene, CDR1 is MDHEN and CDR2 is SYDVKM. CDR3 DNA: TGTGCCAGCAGTTCCGGGACAGTCTATAATTCACCCCTCCACTTT. Translation: CASSSGTVYNSPLHF. Filled out from reference TRBV28 and TRBJ1-6, the complete variable domain reads DVKVTQSSRYLVKRTGEKVFLECVQDMDHENMFWYRQDPGLGLRLIYFSYDVKMKEKGDIPEGYSVSREKKERFSLILESASTNQTSMYLCASSSGTVYNSPLHFGNGTRLTVT.

The V gene is TRBV5-1, the J gene TRBJ1-2, with a tentative D call TRBD1 (6 bases). Deletions cut 0 bases from V and 2 bases from J, with 17 bases between. Germline lookup yields CDR1 SGHRS and CDR2 YFSETQ. This CDR3 comprises 17 residues. The CDR3 coding sequence is TGCGCCAGCAGCTTGGGATGGGACAACTCTGACAACTATGGCTACACCTTC. Protein: CASSLGWDNSDNYGYTF.

V is TRBV11-3 and J is TRBJ2-1, with TRBD2 matching 8 bases. CDR1 is SGHNT and CDR2 is YENEEA in the germline V gene. After removal of 3 bases from V and 3 bases from J, the junction contained 7 bases not matched to a gene. This CDR3 has 16 residues. The CDR3 is CASSLRFSGNYNEQFF. In DNA form, the CDR3 reads TGTGCCAGCAGCTTGAGGTTTAGCGGGAACTACAATGAGCAGTTCTTC.

The chain links TRBV6-6 to TRBJ2-1; the match to TRBD1 covers 8 bases. This CDR3 is built from 15 residues. Germline lookup yields CDR1 MNHNY and CDR2 SVGAGI (reference sequence). With 4 bases clipped from V and 9 bases from J, the junction kept 11 bases outside the gene matches. This chain's CDR3 is CASSSEGQGSGEQFF. For the CDR3, the DNA is TGTGCCAGCAGTTCAGAAGGACAGGGTAGCGGTGAGCAGTTCTTC.

This clone appeared once. An end of the junction differs from the germline gene, which may be a read error. This chain connects TRBV12-3 or TRBV12-4 to TRBJ2-7, with 9 positions matching TRBD1. The CDR3 extends over 13 amino acids. CDR3 loop: CASSPGAGQGQCF. The CDR3 DNA reads as TGTGCCAGCAGTCCCGGAGCGGGACAGGGACAATGCTTC.

This rearrangement joins TRBV7-9 to TRBJ2-1, with 13 positions matching TRBD2. The CDR3 covers 17 residues. Unmatched junction bases numbered 14, after V lost 5 bases and J lost 10 bases. Germline V gene data show CDR1 as SEHNR and CDR2 as FQNEAQ (reference sequence). This chain's CDR3 is CASSPVLPGLAGMEQFF. The CDR3 DNA sequence: TGTGCCAGCAGCCCCGTTTTGCCGGGACTAGCGGGAATGGAGCAGTTCTTC.

The V call is TRBV29-1, the J call TRBJ1-3; D uncertain. With 4 bases removed from V and 0 bases from J, the gap between germline ends came to 7 bases. The CDR3 covers 13 residues. Germline V lookup: CDR1 SQVTM, CDR2 ANQGSEA. CDR3 nucleotide sequence: TGCAGCGTTGGCAGTTCCTCTGGAAACACCATATATTTT. Translation: CSVGSSSGNTIYF.

The chain joins TRBV28 to TRBJ1-2, with D tentatively TRBD1 (5 bases). The CDR3 loop spans 13 amino acids. Trimming took off 7 bases at V and 6 bases at J, with 15 bases between the two ends. CDR1 MDHEN and CDR2 SYDVKM come from the germline V gene. CDR3 sequence reads: CASNQKGLDGYTF. The CDR3 DNA sequence: TGTGCCAGCAACCAGAAGGGGTTGGATGGCTACACCTTC.

The V call is TRBV28, the J call TRBJ1-2, with a tentative D call TRBD1 (5 bases). The CDR3 is 14 residues long. Per the germline V gene, CDR1 is MDHEN and CDR2 is SYDVKM. The V end lost 4 bases, the J end lost 4 bases, and 13 bases lay between the germline ends. The CDR3 spells CASSSYRSTYGYTF. The CDR3 DNA is TGTGCCAGCAGTTCGTACAGGAGTACCTATGGCTACACCTTC.

This chain joins TRBV19 and TRBJ2-2, with D maybe TRBD2 (6 bases). V dropped 3 bases and J dropped 0 bases, with 11 bases sitting between them. The CDR3 covers 16 residues. Per germline, CDR1 LNHDA and CDR2 SQIVND (reference sequence). Written as DNA, the CDR3 is TGTGCCAGTAGTATCAGTAGCGGAGCGAACACCGGGGAGCTGTTTTTT. Its protein product is CASSISSGANTGELFF.

The chain recombines TRBV10-1 with TRBJ2-6; a possible D gene is TRBD1 (6 bases). V shed 5 bases and J shed 1 base, with 9 bases lying between them. CDR1 WNHNN and CDR2 SYGVQD come from the germline V gene (reference sequence). This CDR3 has 15 residues. Written as DNA, the CDR3 is TGCGCCAGCAGTAGTACAGGGTCTGGGGCCAACGTCCTGACTTTC. Encoded protein: CASSSTGSGANVLTF.